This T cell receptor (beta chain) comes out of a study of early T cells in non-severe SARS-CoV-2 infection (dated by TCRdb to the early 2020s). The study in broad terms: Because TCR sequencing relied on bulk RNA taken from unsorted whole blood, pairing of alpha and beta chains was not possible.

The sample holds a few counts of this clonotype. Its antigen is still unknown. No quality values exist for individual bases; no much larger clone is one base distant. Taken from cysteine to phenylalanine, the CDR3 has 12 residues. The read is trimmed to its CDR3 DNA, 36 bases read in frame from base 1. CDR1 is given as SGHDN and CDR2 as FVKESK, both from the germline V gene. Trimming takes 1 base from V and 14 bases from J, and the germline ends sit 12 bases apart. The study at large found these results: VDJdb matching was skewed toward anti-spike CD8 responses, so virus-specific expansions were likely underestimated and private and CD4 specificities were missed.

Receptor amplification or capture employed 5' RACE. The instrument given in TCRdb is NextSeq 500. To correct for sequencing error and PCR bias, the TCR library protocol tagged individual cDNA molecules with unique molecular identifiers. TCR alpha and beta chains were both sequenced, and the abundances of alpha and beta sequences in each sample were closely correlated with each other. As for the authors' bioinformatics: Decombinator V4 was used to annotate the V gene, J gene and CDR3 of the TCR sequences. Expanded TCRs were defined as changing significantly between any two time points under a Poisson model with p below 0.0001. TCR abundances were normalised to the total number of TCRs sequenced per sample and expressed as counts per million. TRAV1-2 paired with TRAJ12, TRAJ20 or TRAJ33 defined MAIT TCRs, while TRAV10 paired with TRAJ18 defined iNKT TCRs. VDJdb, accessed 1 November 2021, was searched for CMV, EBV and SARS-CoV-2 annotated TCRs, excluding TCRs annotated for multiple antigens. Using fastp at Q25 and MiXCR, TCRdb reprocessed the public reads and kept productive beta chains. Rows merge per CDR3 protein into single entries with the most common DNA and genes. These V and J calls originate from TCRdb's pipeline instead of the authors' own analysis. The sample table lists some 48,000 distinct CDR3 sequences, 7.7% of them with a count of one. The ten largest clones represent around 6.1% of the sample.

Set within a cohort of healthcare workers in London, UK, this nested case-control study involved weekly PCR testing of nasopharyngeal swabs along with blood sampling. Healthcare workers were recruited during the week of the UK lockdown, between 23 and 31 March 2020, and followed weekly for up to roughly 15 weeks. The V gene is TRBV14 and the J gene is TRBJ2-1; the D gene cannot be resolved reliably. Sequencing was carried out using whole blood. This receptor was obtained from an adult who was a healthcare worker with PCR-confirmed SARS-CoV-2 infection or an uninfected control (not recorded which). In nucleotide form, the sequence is TGTGCCAGCAGCCAAGGGACGGCACTTAAGTTCTTC. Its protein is CASSQGTALKFF.